Listed here are 3 T cell receptor beta chains from one sample, sequenced in a study of cytomegalovirus exposure and HLA in healthy donors. The PCR ran on 60 Vbeta and 13 Jbeta primers. TCRdb's copy holds only in-frame clones and misses some; the assay was immunoSEQ multiplex PCR. The repertoire holds approximately 150,000 clones, with 65% to 80% as singletons. Specimen: PBMCs. These receptors were collected from a man aged 35 to 55 in good health and CMV-seronegative.

J is TRBJ1-2 and V is TRBV29-1; D is unclear. The CDR3 sequence is 13 residues long. Germline CDR1 SQVTM, CDR2 ANQGSEA. Trimming pared 4 bases from V and 11 bases from J, leaving 20 bases between. In DNA, the CDR3 is TGCAGCGTTGGCCCCCTCGGGGAGCGAGGATACACCTTC. It codes for CSVGPLGERGYTF.

The rearrangement joins TRBV27 to TRBJ2-5, with 7 bases matching TRBD2. CDR3 length: 13 residues. The ends lost 9 bases at V and 5 bases at J; junction bases unmatched: 9. Looked up from germline, CDR1 is MNHEY and CDR2 is SMNVEV (reference sequence). CDR3 protein: CASGAGWGETQYF. As DNA, the CDR3 is TGTGCCAGTGGAGCGGGGTGGGGTGAGACCCAGTACTTC.

This chain links TRBV2 with TRBJ1-1; 8 positions agree with TRBD1. The J segment lost 4 bases and the V segment lost 9 bases, leaving 7 bases of the junction unmatched. The CDR3 runs to 13 residues. Germline V gene sequence: CDR1 SNHLY, CDR2 FYNNEI. CDR3 in DNA: TGTGCCAGTCATTCGACAGGGGTCACTGAAGCTTTCTTT. It translates to CASHSTGVTEAFF.